These 4 T cell receptor beta chains were all obtained from the same sample, sequenced in a study of shared clonotypes between healthy human individuals. TCRdb keeps only in-frame clones here, not all; method: immunoSEQ multiplex PCR. The profile shows 2.3 million or so clones, 85% to 95% of them singletons. The sequenced sample consisted of naive CD4+ T cells from PBMCs. This sample's subset: CD45RA+ positively selected. Receptors were obtained from a man in his late teens or twenties in good health. Some clones in this sample may be carry-over from other donors' samples.

The chain employs TRBV19 and TRBJ1-5, with D perhaps matching TRBD1 (6 bases). Germline V CDR1 and CDR2: LNHDA, SQIVND (reference sequence). V lost 4 bases and J lost 4, with 11 bases in between. The CDR3 is 14 amino acids. CDR3 bases: TGTGCCAGTAGTACAGACAGGAGTAATCAGCCCCAGCATTTT. Its protein product is CASSTDRSNQPQHF.

The J gene is TRBJ2-5, the V gene TRBV28; the D is unclear. Germline V lookup: CDR1 MDHEN, CDR2 SYDVKM. Trimming took 3 bases from V and 0 from J, leaving 8 bases between them. This CDR3 region has 14 residues. The CDR3 nucleotides are TGTGCCAGCAGTTTCTTAGGGTACCAAGAGACCCAGTACTTC. It encodes CASSFLGYQETQYF. Together with reference TRBV28 and TRBJ2-5, the CDR3 gives the full variable domain: DVKVTQSSRYLVKRTGEKVFLECVQDMDHENMFWYRQDPGLGLRLIYFSYDVKMKEKGDIPEGYSVSREKKERFSLILESASTNQTSMYLCASSFLGYQETQYFGPGTRLLVL.

The chain is built from TRBV5-1 and TRBJ2-3, with 14 bases that match TRBD2. Germline V CDR1 and CDR2: SGHRS, YFSETQ. The CDR3 spans 20 residues. V trimming: 1 base; J trimming: 0 bases; junction bases outside the gene matches: 10. CDR3 in amino acids: CASSLPGLAGGTSSTDTQYF. The CDR3 coding sequence is TGCGCCAGCAGCTTGCCTGGACTAGCGGGAGGTACCTCTAGCACAGATACGCAGTATTTT.

The chain recombines TRBV11-2 with TRBJ2-7, with D perhaps TRBD1 (6 bases). The CDR3 is 13 amino acids. The germline gives CDR1 SGHAT, CDR2 FQNNGV. V dropped 6 bases and J dropped 6 bases, with 15 bases sitting between them. CDR3 sequence reads: CASRLTGSPEQYF. CDR3 DNA sequence: TGTGCCAGCAGACTAACAGGGTCCCCCGAGCAGTACTTC.